The 5 T cell receptor beta chains presented below share a single source sample, sequenced in a study of blood T cell repertoires in COVID-19. Repertoires were generated with immunoSEQ multiplex PCR, while TCRdb's copy carries only in-frame clones and drops some. The table has about 170,000 clones, about 88% seen once. Sequencing used peripheral blood. Receptors originate from a man between 60 and 70 years old with acute or convalescent COVID-19.

This chain links TRBV10-3 with TRBJ2-7; 10 bases map to TRBD2. Trimming cost V 11 bases and J 0 bases; bases outside gene matches: 13. This CDR3 spans 16 amino acids. Germline-derived CDR1 and CDR2 are ENHRY and SYGVKD. CDR3 residues: CAARPGLAQNSYEQYF. The CDR3 DNA follows: TGTGCCGCTCGTCCGGGACTAGCGCAAAACTCCTACGAGCAGTACTTC.

Only one count was recorded for this clone. This chain links TRBV7-8 with TRBJ2-1; 11 nucleotides line up with TRBD1. Trimming took 4 bases from V and 10 from J; bases not matched to a gene: 3. Germline V gene data show CDR1 as SGHVS and CDR2 as FQNEAQ. CDR3 length equals 13 residues. CDR3 protein: CASSSRTGGEQFF. The CDR3, as DNA: TGTGCCAGCAGCTCCCGGACAGGGGGCGAGCAGTTCTTC.

This clone appeared a few times. This rearrangement joins TRBV7-3 to TRBJ2-5, with TRBD2 identical over 7 bases. Trimming took 4 bases from V and 5 from J; bases not matched to a gene: 4. Germline CDR1 SGHTA, CDR2 FQGTGA. CDR3 length: 13 amino acids. The CDR3 loop is CASSSGEGETQYF. The DNA for the CDR3 is TGTGCCAGCAGCTCCGGGGAGGGGGAGACCCAGTACTTC.

The V gene is TRBV3-1 (or the pseudogene TRBV3-2), the J gene TRBJ1-2; 7 nucleotides align to TRBD1. CDR3 length equals 14 residues. Germline V gene sequence: CDR1 LGHDT, CDR2 YNNKEL (reference sequence). Trimming cost V 5 bases and J 8 bases; bases outside gene matches: 11. In DNA form, the CDR3 reads TGTGCCAGCAGCGGGGACAGACTCTATGGGGGCTACACCTTC. Its translation is CASSGDRLYGGYTF.

The chain links TRBV6-1 to TRBJ2-1; 9 bases align to TRBD1. This CDR3 is built from 14 residues. The V and J ends lost 7 bases and 6 bases, in that order; junction bases with no gene match: 7. Germline lookup yields CDR1 MNHNS and CDR2 SASEGT. In nucleotides, the CDR3 is TGTGCCAGCACTTGGACAGGGGAGGCCAATGAGCAGTTCTTC. This codes for CASTWTGEANEQFF.